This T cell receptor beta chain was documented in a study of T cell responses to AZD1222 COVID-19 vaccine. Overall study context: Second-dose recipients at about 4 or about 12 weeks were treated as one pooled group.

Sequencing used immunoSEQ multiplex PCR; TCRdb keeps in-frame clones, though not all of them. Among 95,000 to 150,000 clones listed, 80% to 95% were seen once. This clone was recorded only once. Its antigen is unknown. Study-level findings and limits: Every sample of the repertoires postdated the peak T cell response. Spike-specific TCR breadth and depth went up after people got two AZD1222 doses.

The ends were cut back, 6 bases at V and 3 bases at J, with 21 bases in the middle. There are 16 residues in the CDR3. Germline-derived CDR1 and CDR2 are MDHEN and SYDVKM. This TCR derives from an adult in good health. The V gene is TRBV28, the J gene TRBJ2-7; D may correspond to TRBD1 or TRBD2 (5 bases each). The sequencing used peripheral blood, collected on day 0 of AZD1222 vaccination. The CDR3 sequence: CASSPPGTKGIYEQYF. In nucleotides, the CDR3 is TGTGCCAGCAGCCCACCCGGGACCAAGGGGATCTACGAGCAGTACTTC.